Listed below are T cell receptor beta chains from one sample, sequenced in a study of blood T cell repertoires in COVID-19. Sequencing was performed with immunoSEQ multiplex PCR; in TCRdb, only in-frame clones are kept and a portion is missing. The table lists about 59,000 clones, roughly 85% of them singletons. What was sequenced was peripheral blood. The origin of the receptors is a man aged 60 to 69 with acute or convalescent COVID-19. Both conserved end residues are part of each CDR3. A D gene is named only where the DNA matches it firmly. Size is stated for part of the rows, as once, few or many counts, or as a class when the clone is expanded.

cdr3_length | d_call | clone_size | j_call | v_call | cdr3_nt | cdr3_aa
14 | NA | NA | TRBJ1-1 | TRBV6-6 | TGTGCCAGCAGTTCTCAGGGCTTAGACACTGAAGCTTTCTTT | CASSSQGLDTEAFF
16 | TRBD1 | once | TRBJ1-1 | TRBV5-5 | TGTGCCAGCAGCCCCCTGGGGACAGGGGGCATCACTGAAGCTTTCTTT | CASSPLGTGGITEAFF
16 | TRBD2 | NA | TRBJ2-5 | TRBV18 | TGTGCCAGCTCGAAGACTAGCGGGAGATCCCAAGAGACCCAGTACTTC | CASSKTSGRSQETQYF
18 | NA | NA | TRBJ2-7 | TRBV7-8 | TGTGCCAGCAGCTTAGCGCAGGTTTCTACAGGGTGGCCCTACGAGCAGTACTTC | CASSLAQVSTGWPYEQYF
13 | TRBD1 | NA | TRBJ1-2 | TRBV11-2 | TGTGCCAGCAGCCCTGACAGGGGCTCGGGCTACACCTTC | CASSPDRGSGYTF
17 | NA | few | TRBJ2-1 | TRBV5-1 | TGCGCCAGCAGCTTCAATTATGATTCACAGGCTCCCAATGAGCAGTTCTTC | CASSFNYDSQAPNEQFF
15 | NA | NA | TRBJ1-2 | TRBV5-6 | TGTGCCAGCACCAAGATGACAGACTTAAACTATGGCTACACCTTC | CASTKMTDLNYGYTF
14 | NA | NA | TRBJ2-4 | TRBV24-1 | TGTGCCACCGCAGCCAGCGGTGGCAAAAACATTCAGTACTTC | CATAASGGKNIQYF
14 | TRBD1 | NA | TRBJ1-2 | TRBV10-2 | TGCGCCAGCGGGACAGGGACGGTCGTTTTTGGCTACACCTTC | CASGTGTVVFGYTF
16 | TRBD1 | NA | TRBJ2-5 | TRBV3-1/TRBV3-2 | TGTGCCAGCAGCCAAGATCGGCTGACAGGGCAAGAGACCCAGTACTTC | CASSQDRLTGQETQYF
14 | TRBD2 | once | TRBJ2-3 | TRBV7-7 | TGTGCCAGCAGCTCGGGACTAGCGGGAGATACGCAGTATTTT | CASSSGLAGDTQYF
15 | TRBD2 | NA | TRBJ2-3 | TRBV18 | TGTGCCAGCTCACCCGGACTAGCGGGAGCGGATACGCAGTATTTT | CASSPGLAGADTQYF
14 | TRBD1 | NA | TRBJ1-5 | TRBV6-2/TRBV6-3 | TGTGCCAGCAGCTGGACAGGGGGAGGGCAGCCCCAGCATTTT | CASSWTGGGQPQHF
14 | NA | NA | TRBJ2-7 | TRBV14 | TGTGCCAGCCGGGCGGGAACAGAAAAATACGAGCAGTACTTC | CASRAGTEKYEQYF
14 | NA | NA | TRBJ2-7 | TRBV3-1/TRBV3-2 | TGTGCCAGCAGCGACTCCACAGGGACCTACGAGCAGTACTTC | CASSDSTGTYEQYF
13 | NA | NA | TRBJ2-7 | TRBV19 | TGTGCCAGTAAAGGGCAGGGGAAATCCGAGCAGTACTTC | CASKGQGKSEQYF
18 | NA | NA | TRBJ1-3 | TRBV27 | TGTGCCAGCAGTTTCCGCTCGAGGGAGGGCCTCTCTGGAAACACCATATATTTT | CASSFRSREGLSGNTIYF
14 | TRBD2 | NA | TRBJ2-7 | TRBV5-1 | TGCGCCAGCAAGTCACTAGCGGAACCCGTCGAGCAGTACTTC | CASKSLAEPVEQYF
13 | NA | NA | TRBJ2-3 | TRBV5-4 | TGTGCCAGCAGCAAGCCCCCCACAGATACGCAGTATTTT | CASSKPPTDTQYF
14 | NA | NA | TRBJ2-6 | TRBV28 | TGTGCCAGCGGAGTTGACTCTGGGGCCAACGTCCTGACTTTC | CASGVDSGANVLTF
15 | TRBD2 | NA | TRBJ2-1 | TRBV19 | TGTGCCAGTAGTAGGGGACTAGCGGGCTACAATGAGCAGTTCTTC | CASSRGLAGYNEQFF
16 | NA | NA | TRBJ2-2 | TRBV28 | TGTGCCAGCAGTTTCCTCGGACGGGGGAACACCGGGGAGCTGTTTTTT | CASSFLGRGNTGELFF
17 | TRBD1 | NA | TRBJ1-6 | TRBV18 | TGTGCCAGCTCGCCAACCGGGACAGGCCTTCTGGATTCACCCCTCCACTTT | CASSPTGTGLLDSPLHF
14 | NA | NA | TRBJ2-5 | TRBV5-1 | TGCGCCAGCAGCTCGATCCTACCTCAAGGGGCCCAGTACTTC | CASSSILPQGAQYF
14 | NA | NA | TRBJ2-5 | TRBV5-1 | TGCGCCAGCAGCTTGGCTGGACAGCAAGAGACCCAGTACTTC | CASSLAGQQETQYF
14 | NA | NA | TRBJ2-1 | TRBV10-3 | TGTGCCATCAGTGACCCCGGGGTGGCTGGTGAGCAGTTCTTC | CAISDPGVAGEQFF
17 | TRBD1 | NA | TRBJ1-2 | TRBV10-3 | TGTGCCATCAGTGAGCCCTCAATCGGGACAGCCCCTACGGGCTACACCTTC | CAISEPSIGTAPTGYTF
13 | TRBD2 | NA | TRBJ2-7 | TRBV7-8 | TGTGCCAGCAGCCGGGGGGGTCCTTACGAGCAGTACTTC | CASSRGGPYEQYF
12 | NA | NA | TRBJ1-1 | TRBV11-1 | TGTGCCAGCAGCTTATTCGACACTGAAGCTTTCTTT | CASSLFDTEAFF
16 | TRBD2 | NA | TRBJ2-2 | TRBV11-1 | TGTGCCAGCAGCCCCTTGGCGGGAGGGGAAACCGGGGAGCTGTTTTTT | CASSPLAGGETGELFF
16 | TRBD1 | NA | TRBJ1-1 | TRBV11-2 | TGTGCCAGCAGCTTAGATGTAAGGGGGCACCACACTGAAGCTTTCTTT | CASSLDVRGHHTEAFF
17 | NA | once | TRBJ1-1 | TRBV3-1/TRBV3-2 | TGTGCCAGCAGCTCTACCCTTCAGGGGCGGATTAACACTGAAGCTTTCTTT | CASSSTLQGRINTEAFF
13 | NA | few | TRBJ1-4 | TRBV18 | TGTGCCAGCTCACACGGGTCCGAGGAAAAACTGTTTTTT | CASSHGSEEKLFF
16 | NA | NA | TRBJ1-1 | TRBV27 | TGTGCCAGCAGCGAAGGCGAAGGGTGGGAGATCACTGAAGCTTTCTTT | CASSEGEGWEITEAFF
15 | TRBD1 | NA | TRBJ2-7 | TRBV6-5 | TGTGCCAGCAGTACCAGGACAGGGTCTCACCTCGAGCAGTACTTC | CASSTRTGSHLEQYF
16 | TRBD1 | few | TRBJ1-2 | TRBV28 | TGTGCCAGCAGTCCCCTCCGACAGGGTAGAGTCTATGGCTACACCTTC | CASSPLRQGRVYGYTF
14 | TRBD1 | NA | TRBJ2-2 | TRBV19 | TGTGCCAGTAGTTCACAGGGGTACACCGGGGAGCTGTTTTTT | CASSSQGYTGELFF
14 | NA | NA | TRBJ1-6 | TRBV6-1 | TGTGCCAGCAGTCGCGGACAGTCTAATTCACCCCTCCACTTT | CASSRGQSNSPLHF
14 | TRBD1 | once | TRBJ1-2 | TRBV5-6 | TGTGCCAGCAGTTTTCGGACAGGGACCTGGGGCTACACCTTC | CASSFRTGTWGYTF
15 | TRBD1 | NA | TRBJ1-1 | TRBV5-1 | TGCGCCAGCAGCTTACAGGGACAGGAGAACACTGAAGCTTTCTTT | CASSLQGQENTEAFF